This T cell receptor (beta chain) comes out of a study of T cells after yellow fever vaccination. At the level of the study: SMART-Seq v4 Ultra Low Input served to prepare low-cell-number fractions. Study-level points and caveats: Most clones from primary vaccination were detected again post-booster (around 95% CD4, 88% CD8).

This clonotype was recorded at least ten times. Its cognate antigen is unknown. The CDR3 covers 14 residues. Germline V gene lookup returns CDR1 DFQATT and CDR2 SNEGSKA (reference sequence). With V trimmed by 3 bases and J by 5 bases, 9 bases remained unmatched. Each CDR3 protein is one row after TCRdb ran MiXCR on the 5' RACE reads. This repertoire shows approximately 120,000 distinct CDR3 sequences, 7.4% found once; its top ten account for 2.5%. The specimen comprised CD4+ T cells sorted from PBMCs, sampled 9 to 11 days after the first yellow fever vaccination. This receptor was obtained from a man aged 18 to 30 who received the YFV17D yellow fever vaccine. J is TRBJ2-5 and V is TRBV20-1; 7 bases are a match to TRBD1. The DNA for the CDR3 is TGCAGTGCTAGGCTCGGTGACAGGGTCGAGACCCAGTACTTC. This gives the protein CSARLGDRVETQYF.